Listed below are T cell receptor beta chains from one sample, sequenced in a study of blood T cell repertoires in COVID-19. This table comes from immunoSEQ multiplex PCR, and its TCRdb copy is limited to in-frame clones, with some not included. There are tens of thousands of clones in the sample; 87% occur only once, and about 18% lies in the top ten. The sample consisted of peripheral blood. All receptors come from a human donor in a cohort sampled during active COVID-19. The CDR3 runs from the conserved cysteine through the conserved F or W. Fields, in order: CDR3 protein, CDR3 DNA, V gene, J gene, D gene, clone size. The D gene is left open where the match is weak. Size values are once, few and many counts, or a class for expanded clones, and some rows have none.

cdr3_aa: CAWSVPTRGSFSGANVLTF
cdr3_nt: TGTGCCTGGAGTGTGCCCACAAGGGGCTCCTTCTCTGGGGCCAACGTCCTGACTTTC
v_call: TRBV30
j_call: TRBJ2-6
d_call: NA
clone_size: NA

cdr3_aa: CASSVLAGELFF
cdr3_nt: TGTGCCAGCAGCGTATTAGCCGGGGAGCTGTTTTTT
v_call: TRBV9
j_call: TRBJ2-2
d_call: NA
clone_size: NA

cdr3_aa: CASSIGPSGSMEQFF
cdr3_nt: TGTGCCAGCAGCATTGGGCCCTCCGGTTCCATGGAGCAGTTCTTC
v_call: TRBV7-3
j_call: TRBJ2-1
d_call: NA
clone_size: NA

cdr3_aa: CASSQVSGTGVFF
cdr3_nt: TGCGCCAGCAGCCAAGTATCAGGGACAGGGGTGTTCTTC
v_call: TRBV4-1
j_call: TRBJ2-1
d_call: TRBD1
clone_size: once

cdr3_aa: CASSKTGGFFNQPQHF
cdr3_nt: TGTGCCAGCAGCAAGACAGGGGGATTCTTCAATCAGCCCCAGCATTTT
v_call: TRBV9
j_call: TRBJ1-5
d_call: TRBD1
clone_size: NA

cdr3_aa: CASSRELGTGRELFF
cdr3_nt: TGTGCCAGCAGTAGGGAACTTGGAACAGGAAGGGAGCTGTTTTTT
v_call: TRBV6-4
j_call: TRBJ2-2
d_call: NA
clone_size: NA

cdr3_aa: CASSIAGATNTEAFF
cdr3_nt: TGTGCCAGCAGCATTGCAGGGGCAACGAACACTGAAGCTTTCTTT
v_call: TRBV28
j_call: TRBJ1-1
d_call: NA
clone_size: NA

cdr3_aa: CASSLNQGNTEAFF
cdr3_nt: TGCGCCAGCAGCTTAAACCAGGGGAACACTGAAGCTTTCTTT
v_call: TRBV5-1
j_call: TRBJ1-1
d_call: NA
clone_size: NA

cdr3_aa: CASSVSGGGRYNEQFF
cdr3_nt: TGTGCCAGCAGTGTTAGCGGGGGGGGACGGTACAATGAGCAGTTCTTC
v_call: TRBV6-1
j_call: TRBJ2-1
d_call: TRBD2
clone_size: NA

cdr3_aa: CSVAWGDTQYF
cdr3_nt: TGCAGCGTTGCTTGGGGCGATACGCAGTATTTT
v_call: TRBV29-1
j_call: TRBJ2-3
d_call: NA
clone_size: NA

cdr3_aa: CASSTTTDSGNTIYF
cdr3_nt: TGTGCCAGCAGTACTACGACAGACTCTGGAAACACCATATATTTT
v_call: TRBV3-1/TRBV3-2
j_call: TRBJ1-3
d_call: NA
clone_size: NA

cdr3_aa: CASSYSNRGETQYF
cdr3_nt: TGTGCCAGCAGTTACTCGAATAGGGGCGAGACCCAGTACTTC
v_call: TRBV6-5
j_call: TRBJ2-5
d_call: NA
clone_size: once

cdr3_aa: CASSLLTGISYNEQFF
cdr3_nt: TGCGCCAGCAGCTTACTGACAGGGATCTCCTACAATGAGCAGTTCTTC
v_call: TRBV5-1
j_call: TRBJ2-1
d_call: TRBD1
clone_size: once

cdr3_aa: CASSQDHGGGNEQFF
cdr3_nt: TGCGCCAGCAGCCAAGATCACGGTGGCGGGAATGAGCAGTTCTTC
v_call: TRBV4-1
j_call: TRBJ2-1
d_call: NA
clone_size: NA

cdr3_aa: CASSEGEPGGYTF
cdr3_nt: TGTGCCAGCAGTGAAGGAGAGCCAGGTGGCTACACCTTC
v_call: TRBV2
j_call: TRBJ1-2
d_call: NA
clone_size: NA

cdr3_aa: CASRTTVNTEAFF
cdr3_nt: TGTGCCAGCAGAACCACAGTGAACACTGAAGCTTTCTTT
v_call: TRBV6-6
j_call: TRBJ1-1
d_call: NA
clone_size: NA